Below are 29 T cell receptor beta chains sequenced from a single sample in a study of blood T cell repertoires in COVID-19. Using immunoSEQ multiplex PCR, the repertoire was profiled, and TCRdb retains in-frame clones only, with some absent. The data hold a few hundred thousand clones, with approximately 90% observed a single time. Specimen: PBMCs or T cells enriched from blood (not recorded which). Source of these receptors: a young woman who had recovered from COVID-19.

On this clone: This sample also contains other DNA sequences that code for the same CDR3. J is TRBJ1-1 and V is TRBV12-3 or TRBV12-4; D not certain. The CDR3 totals 13 residues. Trimming pared 2 bases from V and 0 bases from J, leaving 4 bases between. CDR3: CASSLTVNTEAFF. CDR3 DNA sequence: TGTGCCAGCAGTTTAACGGTGAACACTGAAGCTTTCTTT.

The chain joins TRBV10-2 to TRBJ2-1, with 8 nucleotides matching TRBD2. The CDR3 is made up of 14 amino acids. V shed 4 bases, J shed 7 bases, and the junction held 6 bases outside the gene matches. Looked up from germline, CDR1 is WSHSY and CDR2 is SAAADI. The CDR3 spells CASSVAGGPNEQFF. The DNA of the CDR3 is TGCGCCAGCAGTGTTGCGGGGGGACCGAATGAGCAGTTCTTC.

This clone was observed a single time. V and J are TRBV25-1 and TRBJ1-1; 9 nucleotides agree with TRBD1. The germline V gene encodes CDR1 MGHDK and CDR2 SYGVNS. V lost 3 bases and J lost 1; bases outside the gene matches: 3. The CDR3 consists of 15 residues. CDR3 DNA sequence: TGTGCCAGCAGTGAGGGACAGGGTAGGAACACTGAAGCTTTCTTT. Translating gives CASSEGQGRNTEAFF.

The chain is built from TRBV5-6 and TRBJ1-2; 7 positions agree with TRBD1. This CDR3 region has 15 residues. V dropped 1 base and J dropped 5; count of bases not matched to a gene: 8. Germline V gene lookup returns CDR1 SGHDT and CDR2 YYEEEE. CDR3 nucleotide sequence: TGTGCCAGCAGCTTGACCTCCAGGGGGTCGTATGGCTACACCTTC. It yields the protein CASSLTSRGSYGYTF.

The chain has TRBV5-6 and TRBJ1-1; D is uncertain. From germline, CDR1 is SGHDT and CDR2 YYEEEE. Deletions cut 4 bases from V and 3 bases from J, with 28 bases between. The CDR3 runs to 19 residues. The chain's CDR3 is CASSPLGSIPKEGYTEAFF. CDR3 nucleotide sequence: TGTGCCAGCAGCCCGTTAGGGTCCATTCCCAAAGAGGGATACACTGAAGCTTTCTTT.

This clone came up once. CDR3 in DNA: TGTGCCAGTAGTATAGTGGCGGGCGGAGGCTACACCTTC. Protein: CASSIVAGGGYTF. The chain recombines TRBV19 with TRBJ1-2; D remains unclear. Trimming removed 1 base at V and 8 bases at J, with 11 bases between. The CDR3 is 13 amino acids. CDR1 is LNHDA, CDR2 SQIVND, per germline (reference sequence).

About this clone itself: The junction does not match germline at one end; this may be a read error. The J gene is TRBJ1-5, the V gene TRBV24-1, with 7 bases aligning to TRBD1. The CDR3 covers 15 residues. Germline values: CDR1 KGHDR, CDR2 SFDVKD. This chain's CDR3 is CATNDPGGSNQPQHF. For the CDR3, the DNA is TGTGCCACCAATGATCCAGGGGGAAGCAATCAGCCCCAGCATTTT.

The gene calls are TRBV7-9 and TRBJ1-2; no reliable D call. V lost 5 bases and J lost 8, with 12 bases in between. Germline CDR1 SEHNR, CDR2 FQNEAQ (reference sequence). This CDR3 spans 12 amino acids. CDR3 nucleotides: TGTGCCAGCAGCCCTCACCTGGAGGGCTACACCTTC. This translates into CASSPHLEGYTF.

The chain has TRBV3-1 (or the pseudogene TRBV3-2) and TRBJ1-6; weak D call: TRBD1 (6 bases). V gave up 2 bases and J gave up 10 bases, with 18 bases separating them. The CDR3 length is 16 residues. The V gene's germline CDR1 is LGHDT and CDR2 YNNKEL (reference sequence). The CDR3 bases are TGTGCCAGCAGCCAAAGAGGGACATTCAAACCCTCACCCCTCCACTTT. Protein: CASSQRGTFKPSPLHF.

This clone is a singleton in its sample. This sequence joins TRBV9 and TRBJ1-6; the D is unclear. The CDR3 has 16 amino acids. Germline-derived CDR1 and CDR2 are SGDLS and YYNGEE. The V gene lost 2 bases and the J gene lost 0 bases, with 9 bases spanning the gap. In nucleotides, the CDR3 is TGTGCCAGCAGCGTCCAGGTGGACTCCTATAATTCACCCCTCCACTTT. As protein: CASSVQVDSYNSPLHF.

This chain links TRBV13 with TRBJ1-2; no clear D gene. Germline V CDR1 and CDR2: PRHDT, FYEKMQ (reference sequence). The V and J ends lost 5 bases and 6 bases respectively, with 10 bases between them. The CDR3 has 12 amino acids. The CDR3 nucleotides read TGTGCCAGCAGCCTCCTCCAGGATGGCTACACCTTC. Amino acid sequence: CASSLLQDGYTF.

This clone was seen a single time. This chain joins TRBV7-9 and TRBJ2-3; 7 bases align to TRBD2. The CDR3 is 15 amino acids. V trimming: 4 bases; J trimming: 1 base; junction bases outside the gene matches: 5. Germline V gene data show CDR1 as SEHNR and CDR2 as FQNEAQ (reference sequence). The CDR3 protein is CASSSAGVGTDTQYF. The CDR3 nucleotides read TGTGCCAGCAGCTCGGCGGGAGTCGGCACAGATACGCAGTATTTT.

This clone was seen a single time. Here the CDR3 DNA reads TGTGCCAGCAGCTTATGGCTTAGCGGGGGGGCCAATGAGCAGTTCTTC. Residues: CASSLWLSGGANEQFF. V and J are TRBV7-9 and TRBJ2-1; 11 bases align to TRBD2. The CDR3 has 16 residues. CDR1 and CDR2 (germline): SEHNR, FQNEAQ (reference sequence). Trimming at V came to 2 bases and at J to 6 bases, leaving 6 bases not matched to a gene.

The rearrangement links TRBV3-1 (or the pseudogene TRBV3-2) to TRBJ2-5; 10 bases line up with TRBD2. Germline V gives CDR1 LGHDT, CDR2 YNNKEL (reference sequence). The ends lost 2 bases at V and 7 bases at J; junction bases unmatched: 7. This CDR3 region has 15 residues. The CDR3 loop is CASSQISGGLGTQYF. CDR3 nucleotide sequence: TGTGCCAGCAGCCAAATTAGCGGGGGGTTGGGGACCCAGTACTTC.

This clone has just a few counts. The V and J genes are TRBV11-2 and TRBJ2-7; D not resolved. This CDR3 has 15 residues. Trimming shortened V by 3 bases and J by 3 bases, and 15 bases separated the two germline ends. Germline V gives CDR1 SGHAT, CDR2 FQNNGV. The CDR3 spells CASSFDSIRYYEQYF. The CDR3 DNA reads as TGTGCCAGCAGCTTCGACTCGATCCGATACTACGAGCAGTACTTC. Using reference TRBV11-2 and TRBJ2-7 for the parts outside the CDR3, the full variable domain is EAGVAQSPRYKIIEKRQSVAFWCNPISGHATLYWYQQILGQGPKLLIQFQNNGVVDDSQLPKDRFSAERLKGVDSTLKIQPAKLEDSAVYLCASSFDSIRYYEQYFGPGTRLTVT.

V usage is TRBV11-2 and J usage is TRBJ1-2; 10 bases are a match to TRBD1. Germline assignment: CDR1 SGHAT and CDR2 FQNNGV. The trim removed 5 bases at V and 3 bases at J, leaving 6 bases unmatched. This CDR3 is 15 amino acids long. DNA for the CDR3: TGTGCCAGCAGCCGGACAGGGGGAAAGGACTATGGCTACACCTTC. Its translation is CASSRTGGKDYGYTF.

The chain joins TRBV5-5 to TRBJ1-5; D not certain. The V gene lost 0 bases and the J gene lost 0 bases, with 10 bases spanning the gap. CDR1 and CDR2 from the germline V gene are SGHKS and YYEKEE (reference sequence). The CDR3 loop spans 16 amino acids. CDR3 loop: CASSLEYPTSNQPQHF. DNA of the CDR3: TGTGCCAGCAGCTTGGAATACCCTACTAGCAATCAGCCCCAGCATTTT. Full variable domain (missing parts from reference TRBV5-5 and TRBJ1-5): DAGVTQSPTHLIKTRGQQVTLRCSPISGHKSVSWYQQVLGQGPQFIFQYYEKEERGRGNFPDRFSARQFPNYSSELNVNALLLGDSALYLCASSLEYPTSNQPQHFGDGTRLSIL.

V and J are TRBV7-9 and TRBJ1-6, with D perhaps matching TRBD1 (5 bases). This CDR3 has 13 residues. The V end was cut by 4 bases, the J end by 13 bases, with 14 bases between. CDR1 and CDR2 (germline): SEHNR, FQNEAQ (reference sequence). The chain's CDR3 is CASSSPGERPLHF. In nucleotides, the CDR3 is TGTGCCAGCAGCTCCCCGGGGGAGAGGCCCCTCCACTTT.

The chain combines TRBV30 with TRBJ1-1, with D possibly matching TRBD1 (6 bases). The CDR3 totals 13 residues. Trimming took off 4 bases at V and 6 bases at J, with 15 bases between the two ends. Germline loops: CDR1 GTSNPN, CDR2 SVGIG (reference sequence). DNA of the CDR3: TGTGCCTGGATTAGGGCAGGGGCGTCTGAAGCTTTCTTT. The encoded protein is CAWIRAGASEAFF.

The chain has TRBV19 and TRBJ1-2; D is uncertain. The germline V gene encodes CDR1 LNHDA and CDR2 SQIVND (reference sequence). CDR3 length equals 15 residues. The ends were cut back, 0 bases at V and 2 bases at J, with 10 bases in the middle. The DNA for the CDR3 is TGTGCCAGTAGTATAGATCGAGGGAGGAACTATGGCTACACCTTC. Protein: CASSIDRGRNYGYTF.

The rearrangement links TRBV19 to TRBJ1-6; 8 bases map to TRBD1. Germline CDR1 and CDR2: LNHDA and SQIVND (reference sequence). V was pared by 5 bases and J by 6 bases, with 6 bases of the junction left unmatched. The CDR3 spans 15 residues. The DNA of the CDR3 is TGTGCCAGTAGTTCCGGACAGGGTAGTAATTCACCCCTCCACTTT. Translation gives CASSSGQGSNSPLHF.

The sample holds many counts of this clone. V is TRBV6-1 and J is TRBJ1-3; the D gene is possibly TRBD1 (5 bases). The CDR3 covers 18 residues. Trimming removed 2 bases from V and 0 bases from J, with 17 bases in between. CDR1 MNHNS and CDR2 SASEGT come from the germline V gene. The CDR3 is CASSEYLGASSSGNTIYF. The CDR3 DNA is TGTGCCAGCAGTGAATATCTTGGGGCATCGAGCTCTGGAAACACCATATATTTT.

V usage is TRBV9 and J usage is TRBJ2-1, with D tentatively TRBD1 (6 bases). V was shortened by 3 bases and J by 4 bases, with 23 bases between the two germline ends. The CDR3 is made up of 18 amino acids. Germline CDR1 reads SGDLS; CDR2 reads YYNGEE. The CDR3 nucleotides are TGTGCCAGCAGCGCCCAAGGGGGAGAAGGATACCATTACAATGAGCAGTTCTTC. This encodes CASSAQGGEGYHYNEQFF.

This clone occurred once. The CDR3, as DNA: TGTGCCAGCAGTAGCGTTCAGGGGCGGTACGGGGAGCTGTTTTTT. Amino acids: CASSSVQGRYGELFF. The rearrangement links TRBV2 to TRBJ2-2, with D tentatively TRBD1 (6 bases). Germline CDR1 SNHLY, CDR2 FYNNEI. This CDR3 comprises 15 residues. V was shortened by 5 bases and J by 7 bases, with 17 bases between the two germline ends.

CDR3: CSARLLNTIYF. In DNA form, the CDR3 reads TGCAGTGCTAGACTCTTAAACACCATATATTTT. This chain joins TRBV20-1 and TRBJ1-3; D gene ambiguous. CDR3 size: 11 residues. With 2 bases removed from V and 6 bases from J, the gap between germline ends came to 5 bases. Germline assignment: CDR1 DFQATT and CDR2 SNEGSKA (reference sequence).

The CDR3 bases are TGTGCCAGCAGTTACAATCGGGGAACGAGTGGCTACACCTTC. Its protein is CASSYNRGTSGYTF. The chain employs TRBV6-2 or TRBV6-3 and TRBJ1-2, with no clear D. V lost 2 bases and J lost 7, with 14 bases in between. CDR3 size: 14 residues. From germline, CDR1 is MNHEY and CDR2 SVGEGT.

Only one count was recorded for this clone. This chain links TRBV27 with TRBJ2-1; TRBD1 matches 9 bases. The V gene end was trimmed by 6 bases and the J gene end by 8 bases; junction bases not matched to a gene: 8. In germline, CDR1 is MNHEY, CDR2 SMNVEV (reference sequence). This CDR3 is 14 amino acids long. DNA of the CDR3: TGTGCCAGCAGACGCCCGGGACAGGGCTATGAGCAGTTCTTC. Its translation is CASRRPGQGYEQFF.

The rearrangement uses TRBV5-1 and TRBJ2-3; 10 bases match TRBD2. V gave up 4 bases and J gave up 1 base; unmatched junction bases: 3. The germline V gene encodes CDR1 SGHRS and CDR2 YFSETQ. The CDR3 is 15 residues long. CDR3 region: CASSAGTSGTDTQYF. The CDR3 bases are TGCGCCAGCAGCGCCGGGACTAGCGGCACAGATACGCAGTATTTT.

The chain combines TRBV7-9 with TRBJ1-4; D remains unclear. Germline values: CDR1 SEHNR, CDR2 FQNEAQ (reference sequence). Trimming pared 11 bases from V and 0 bases from J, leaving 10 bases between. This CDR3 has 13 amino acids. The CDR3 bases are TGTGCCGGCCGGGGAGCAACTAATGAAAAACTGTTTTTT. It is translated as CAGRGATNEKLFF. The variable domain in full, completed from reference TRBV7-9 and TRBJ1-4, reads DTGVSQNPRHKITKRGQNVTFRCDPISEHNRLYWYRQTLGQGPEFLTYFQNEAQLEKSRLLSDRFSAERPKGSFSTLEIQRTEQGDSAMYLCAGRGATNEKLFFGSGTQLSVL.